The 4 T cell receptor beta chains below were found in one sample sequenced in a study of blood T cells in healthy people across ages. Together with a sample-barcoded 5' primer, a J-beta primer mix was included in a second PCR lasting roughly 7 to 11 cycles. TCRdb reprocessed the 5' RACE reads with MiXCR, giving one entry per CDR3 protein. The data contain 790,000 or so distinct CDR3 sequences, about half of them singletons. The sequenced sample was blood. These receptors all stem from a man older than 75 in good health.

This clonotype has a handful of counts. The V gene is TRBV12-3 or TRBV12-4, the J gene TRBJ1-2; 10 nucleotides align to TRBD1. The CDR3 runs to 13 residues. The V gene end was trimmed by 4 bases and the J gene end by 8 bases; junction bases not matched to a gene: 4. CDR3 amino acids: CASSSGQGWGYTF. CDR3 sequence (DNA): TGTGCCAGCAGTTCGGGACAGGGGTGGGGCTACACCTTC.

Comments on this clonotype: This clone may be a read error of a much larger clone one base away. The CDR3 sequence: CASSLGEPYEQYF. CDR3 sequence (DNA): TGTGCCAGCAGTTTAGGGGAACCCTACGAGCAGTACTTC. This chain connects TRBV7-3 to TRBJ2-7, with D perhaps matching TRBD1 (5 bases). Germline assignment: CDR1 SGHTA and CDR2 FQGTGA. CDR3 length: 13 amino acids. Deletions cut 6 bases from V and 2 bases from J, with 11 bases between.

V and J are TRBV28 and TRBJ1-1, with D maybe TRBD1 (5 bases). V dropped 0 bases and J dropped 3 bases, with 14 bases sitting between them. Germline-derived CDR1 and CDR2 are MDHEN and SYDVKM. CDR3 length: 16 residues. The CDR3 loop reads CASSLWESQVYTEAFF. CDR3 nucleotide sequence: TGTGCCAGCAGTTTATGGGAATCACAGGTTTACACTGAAGCTTTCTTT.

This clonotype was counted a few times. The V call is TRBV4-2, the J call TRBJ2-1, with D possibly TRBD2 on 6 matching bases. CDR3 length: 17 amino acids. V was pared by 0 bases and J by 9 bases, with 21 bases between. In germline, CDR1 is LGHNA, CDR2 YNFKEQ. This CDR3 reads CASSQDRGTSIGTEQFF. The CDR3 DNA sequence: TGTGCCAGCAGCCAAGATCGGGGGACTTCGATCGGTACTGAGCAGTTCTTC.